This TCR beta chain was retrieved from a study of regulatory T cells in long-lasting Graves disease. Construction of TCR beta libraries relied on iRepertoire HTBI primers and on Arm-PCR targeting CDR3 regions. TCRdb itself ran the multiplex PCR reads through MiXCR, one entry per CDR3 protein. The repertoire holds roughly 260,000 distinct CDR3 sequences, with 15% to 20% as singletons. In germline, CDR1 is LGHDT, CDR2 YNNKEL (reference sequence). The CDR3 is 13 residues long. Trimming shortened V by 1 base and J by 5 bases, and 8 bases separated the two germline ends. Time point denoted: newly diagnosed GD, antithyroid drugs for less than 3 months. The authors made the TCR library using RNA they extracted from PBMCs. This clonotype showed up many times. These data are also associated with another study on T cells in Graves' hyperthyroidism and ophthalmopathy.

This specimen consisted of peripheral blood mononuclear cells (PBMCs), obtained at new diagnosis, from a patient treated with antithyroid drugs. The chain has TRBV3-1 and TRBJ1-1; TRBD1 is a possible D gene (5 bases). The TCR originated in a woman aged 25 to 39 with Graves disease. DNA for the CDR3: TGTGCCAGCAGCCAAGGAAGGGGAACTGAAGCTTTCTTT. It translates to CASSQGRGTEAFF.